This TCR beta chain was documented in a study of blood T cell repertoires in COVID-19. Study at large: The United States, Italy and Spain provided the acute and convalescent COVID-19 samples. From T cells, B-cell-depleted T cells, or PBMCs came the material, which was cDNA or gDNA.

How the authors handled the data: Cell counts per sample came from amplifying reference gene primers. Generated by immunoSEQ multiplex PCR, the TCRdb table keeps only in-frame clones and is missing some. The DNA gave D and trimming, while V, J and clone size come from that table. The sample has about 180,000 clones, roughly 86% seen once; the top ten hold less than 3.5%. This CDR3 has 14 amino acids. Germline CDR1 reads SGHNT; CDR2 reads YYREEE (reference sequence). Trimming cost V 4 bases and J 1 base, with 11 bases left between them. The sample was peripheral blood. The sequence was collected from a woman aged 25 to 39 with active or convalescent COVID-19. The V gene is TRBV5-4, the J gene TRBJ2-5; the D gene is possibly TRBD1 (5 bases). The DNA of the CDR3 is TGTGCCAGCAGCCAGGGATCCTCCCAAGAGACCCAGTACTTC. This codes for CASSQGSSQETQYF.